The 13 T cell receptor beta chains presented below share a single source sample, sequenced in a study of shared clonotypes between healthy human individuals. Terminally differentiated effector memory CD45RA+ cells were left out of the naive CD8 fraction, which was CD45RO-negative and positively selected for CCR7. The repertoire was sequenced with immunoSEQ multiplex PCR; TCRdb's copy has only in-frame clones and lacks some. The data show millions of clones, over 85% seen once. Sequenced input: naive CD8+ T cells sorted from blood. The receptor source for this set is a man between 18 and 29 years old in good health.

The chain recombines TRBV28 with TRBJ2-7; TRBD1 matches 9 bases. The V gene's germline CDR1 is MDHEN and CDR2 SYDVKM. The CDR3 is 14 amino acids. V dropped 6 bases and J dropped 5; count of bases not matched to a gene: 8. CDR3: CASSFGQGRNEQYF. The CDR3 nucleotides read TGTGCCAGCAGCTTTGGACAGGGGAGGAACGAGCAGTACTTC.

The CDR3 bases are TGTGCCAGCAGCTTAAACGACGGACAGGTCGGCTACGAGCAGTACTTC. It encodes CASSLNDGQVGYEQYF. This sequence joins TRBV11-2 and TRBJ2-7; 7 positions agree with TRBD1. The CDR3 runs to 16 residues. The germline V gene has CDR1 SGHAT and CDR2 FQNNGV. J was trimmed by 3 bases and V by 2 bases; bases with no gene match: 10.

This chain joins TRBV5-1 and TRBJ2-3; 9 nucleotides agree with TRBD1. This CDR3 region has 15 residues. With 4 bases clipped from V and 4 bases from J, the junction kept 7 bases outside the gene matches. From germline, CDR1 is SGHRS and CDR2 YFSETQ. CDR3 coding DNA: TGCGCCAGCAGCCCGCAGACAGGGGGTTCAGATACGCAGTATTTT. Protein: CASSPQTGGSDTQYF.

The chain carries TRBV30 and TRBJ1-6; TRBD1 is a possible D gene (5 bases). Germline lookup yields CDR1 GTSNPN and CDR2 SVGIG (reference sequence). V shed 1 base and J shed 2 bases, with 15 bases lying between them. This CDR3 contains 17 residues. The CDR3 DNA sequence: TGTGCCTGGAGTGAGGCCCGGGGCGTACCCTATAATTCACCCCTCCACTTT. It yields the protein CAWSEARGVPYNSPLHF.

The gene calls are TRBV2 and TRBJ1-2; D is unclear. Trimming removed 8 bases from V and 1 base from J, with 17 bases in between. CDR1 SNHLY and CDR2 FYNNEI come from the germline V gene. The CDR3 length is 15 residues. CDR3 coding DNA: TGTGCCAGCCCTCGCTCCGACCACGTTAACTATGGCTACACCTTC. This sequence encodes CASPRSDHVNYGYTF.

On this clone: Within the sample, other DNA sequences also encode this same CDR3. The V gene is TRBV5-1, the J gene TRBJ2-7; D perhaps matches TRBD2 (5 bases). CDR1 is SGHRS and CDR2 is YFSETQ in the germline V gene. Trimming cost V 0 bases and J 3 bases, with 7 bases left between them. The CDR3 consists of 13 residues. The CDR3 DNA follows: TGCGCCAGCAGCTTGGGCGGACTCTACGAGCAGTACTTC. Translated, it gives CASSLGGLYEQYF. Using reference TRBV5-1 and TRBJ2-7 for the parts outside the CDR3, the full variable domain is KAGVTQTPRYLIKTRGQQVTLSCSPISGHRSVSWYQQTPGQGLQFLFEYFSETQRNKGNFPGRFSGRQFSNSRSEMNVSTLELGDSALYLCASSLGGLYEQYFGPGTRLTVT.

This rearrangement joins TRBV27 to TRBJ2-5, with TRBD2 as a possible D gene (6 bases). This CDR3 region has 15 residues. V was trimmed by 6 bases and J by 2 bases, leaving 16 bases between them. Germline V gene lookup returns CDR1 MNHEY and CDR2 SMNVEV (reference sequence). CDR3 loop: CASSAGLRAQETQYF. The CDR3 nucleotides are TGTGCCAGCAGCGCGGGACTTAGGGCGCAAGAGACCCAGTACTTC.

The V call is TRBV29-1, the J call TRBJ2-1, with D possibly being TRBD1 (7 bases). The length of the CDR3 is 13 residues. V was clipped by 2 bases and J by 9 bases, with 14 bases between them. The germline CDR1 and CDR2 sequences are SQVTM and ANQGSEA. The DNA for the CDR3 is TGCAGCGTTGAACAGGGGGGTGGGTTTGAGCAGTTCTTC. This gives the protein CSVEQGGGFEQFF.

J is TRBJ2-1 and V is TRBV27, with 12 positions matching TRBD1. V was clipped by 6 bases and J by 6 bases; unmatched bases: 3. Germline CDR1 reads MNHEY; CDR2 reads SMNVEV (reference sequence). The CDR3 sequence is 14 residues long. CDR3 protein: CASRGQGASNEQFF. Written as DNA, the CDR3 is TGTGCCAGCAGGGGACAGGGGGCAAGCAATGAGCAGTTCTTC.

The gene calls are TRBV13 and TRBJ2-7; TRBD1 matches at 8 bases. V was clipped by 7 bases and J by 4 bases; unmatched bases: 9. This CDR3 contains 14 residues. Germline V gives CDR1 PRHDT, CDR2 FYEKMQ (reference sequence). This CDR3 is CASTQTGELYEQYF. In DNA form, the CDR3 reads TGTGCCAGCACCCAGACAGGGGAGTTGTACGAGCAGTACTTC.

In the case of this clone: The sample carries other DNA sequences with the same CDR3. This chain joins TRBV5-6 and TRBJ1-1; D is ambiguous. The germline V and J ends were trimmed by 0 bases and 0 bases, with 3 bases remaining between them. CDR1 and CDR2 (germline): SGHDT, YYEEEE. This CDR3 region has 13 residues. CDR3 bases: TGTGCCAGCAGCTTGGGAGTGAACACTGAAGCTTTCTTT. It is translated as CASSLGVNTEAFF.

The V and J genes are TRBV7-9 and TRBJ1-2; TRBD1 matches 10 bases. The length of the CDR3 is 15 residues. V trimming: 6 bases; J trimming: 2 bases; junction bases outside the gene matches: 6. Per the germline V gene, CDR1 is SEHNR and CDR2 is FQNEAQ (reference sequence). The CDR3 here is CASRPPGQGNYGYTF. The DNA for the CDR3 is TGTGCCAGCAGGCCACCGGGACAGGGGAACTATGGCTACACCTTC.

The chain uses TRBV9 and TRBJ1-1; D gene unclear. The CDR3 loop spans 13 amino acids. V shed 7 bases and J shed 1 base, with 11 bases lying between them. The V gene's germline CDR1 is SGDLS and CDR2 YYNGEE. CDR3 residues: CASSWQSNTEAFF. CDR3 DNA sequence: TGTGCCAGCTCCTGGCAGTCGAACACTGAAGCTTTCTTT.